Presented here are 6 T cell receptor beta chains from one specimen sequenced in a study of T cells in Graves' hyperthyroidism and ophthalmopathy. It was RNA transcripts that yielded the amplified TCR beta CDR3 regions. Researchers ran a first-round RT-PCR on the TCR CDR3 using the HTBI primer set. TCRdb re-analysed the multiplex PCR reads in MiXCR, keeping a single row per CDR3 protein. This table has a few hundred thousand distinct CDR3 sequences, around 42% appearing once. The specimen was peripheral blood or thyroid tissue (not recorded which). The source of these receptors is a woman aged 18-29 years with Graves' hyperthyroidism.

In nucleotides, the CDR3 is TGCAGTGCTCCTCTAGCGGGAGCGGGTGAGCAGTACTTC. Its translation is CSAPLAGAGEQYF. This chain links TRBV20-1 with TRBJ2-7; 10 bases are shared with TRBD2. V shed 5 bases and J 7 bases; nucleotides not matched to a gene: 8. This CDR3 region has 13 residues. Germline-derived CDR1 and CDR2 are DFQATT and SNEGSKA (reference sequence).

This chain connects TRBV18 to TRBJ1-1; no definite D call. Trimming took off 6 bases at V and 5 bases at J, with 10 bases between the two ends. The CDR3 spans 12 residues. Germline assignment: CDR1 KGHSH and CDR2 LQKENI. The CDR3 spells CASSPDQTEAFF. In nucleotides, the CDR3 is TGTGCCAGCTCTCCGGACCAGACTGAAGCTTTCTTT.

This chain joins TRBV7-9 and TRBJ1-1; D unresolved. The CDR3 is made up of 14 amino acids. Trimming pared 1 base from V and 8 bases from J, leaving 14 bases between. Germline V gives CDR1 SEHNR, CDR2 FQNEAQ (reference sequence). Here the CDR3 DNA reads TGTGCCAGCAGCTTAGGTGCGGAAATTCCGGAAGCTTTCTTT. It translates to CASSLGAEIPEAFF.

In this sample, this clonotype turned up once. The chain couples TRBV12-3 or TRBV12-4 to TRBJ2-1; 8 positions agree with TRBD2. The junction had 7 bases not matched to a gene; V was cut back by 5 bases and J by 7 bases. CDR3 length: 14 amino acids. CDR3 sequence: CASSGGRKGNEQFF. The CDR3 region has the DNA TGTGCCAGCAGTGGCGGGAGGAAGGGAAATGAGCAGTTCTTC.

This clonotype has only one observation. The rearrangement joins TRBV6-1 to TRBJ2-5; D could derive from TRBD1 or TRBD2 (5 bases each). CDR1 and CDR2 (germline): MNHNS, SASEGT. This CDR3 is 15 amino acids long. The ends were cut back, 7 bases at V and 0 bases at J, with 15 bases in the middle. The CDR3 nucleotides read TGTGCCAGCACAGGTGGTGGGGGAAACCAAGAGACCCAGTACTTC. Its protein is CASTGGGGNQETQYF.

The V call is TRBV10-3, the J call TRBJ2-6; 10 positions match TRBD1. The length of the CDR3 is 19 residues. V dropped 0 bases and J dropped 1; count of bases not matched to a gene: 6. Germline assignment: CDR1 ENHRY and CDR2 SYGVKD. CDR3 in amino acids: CAISESFGQGESGANVLTF. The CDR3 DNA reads TGTGCCATCAGTGAGTCTTTTGGACAGGGGGAATCTGGGGCCAACGTCCTGACTTTC.